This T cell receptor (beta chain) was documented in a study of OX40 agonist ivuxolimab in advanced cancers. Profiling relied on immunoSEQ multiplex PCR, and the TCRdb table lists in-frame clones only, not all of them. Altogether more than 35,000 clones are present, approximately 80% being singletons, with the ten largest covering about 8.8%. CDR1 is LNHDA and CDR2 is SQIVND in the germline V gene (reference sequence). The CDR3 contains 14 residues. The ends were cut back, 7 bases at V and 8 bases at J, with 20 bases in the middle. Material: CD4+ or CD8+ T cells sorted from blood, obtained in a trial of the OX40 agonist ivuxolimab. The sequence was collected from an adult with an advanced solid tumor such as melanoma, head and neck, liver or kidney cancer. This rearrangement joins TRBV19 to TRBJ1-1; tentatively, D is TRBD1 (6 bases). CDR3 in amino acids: CASNGGGRGSEAFF. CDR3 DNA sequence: TGTGCCAGTAATGGGGGAGGCAGGGGTTCAGAAGCTTTCTTT.